The 8 T cell receptor beta chains given below trace back to one sample, sequenced in a study of beta chain features in type 1 diabetes. All of the isolated RNA was reverse transcribed, so expressed TCRB transcripts were sequenced. Here immunoSEQ multiplex PCR was the method, and the copy in TCRdb shows in-frame clones only, minus some. The sample lists approximately 150,000 clones, about 10% occurring once. Sequencing was carried out using naive CD4+ T cells from blood. These receptors were collected from a man between 18 and 29 years old in good health.

The gene calls are TRBV18 and TRBJ1-3; TRBD1 matches at 7 bases. CDR1 and CDR2 from the germline V gene are KGHSH and LQKENI. V shed 3 bases, J shed 7 bases, and the junction held 6 bases outside the gene matches. This CDR3 has 14 residues. In DNA form, the CDR3 reads TGTGCCAGCTCACCCACCAGGGGGTCGAACACCATATATTTT. Encoded protein: CASSPTRGSNTIYF.

V usage is TRBV18 and J usage is TRBJ1-2, with D possibly being TRBD1 (5 bases). This CDR3 spans 14 amino acids. CDR1 and CDR2 (germline): KGHSH, LQKENI. Trimming removed 2 bases at V and 0 bases at J, with 7 bases between. CDR3 sequence: CASSPDSANYGYTF. CDR3 DNA sequence: TGTGCCAGCTCACCAGACAGCGCTAACTATGGCTACACCTTC.

The chain recombines TRBV10-3 with TRBJ1-5; no reliable D call. From germline, CDR1 is ENHRY and CDR2 SYGVKD. The V end was cut by 5 bases, the J end by 6 bases, with 8 bases between. This CDR3 has 12 amino acids. In DNA form, the CDR3 reads TGTGCCATCAGTCTGGAGGGTCAGCCCCAGCATTTT. Protein product: CAISLEGQPQHF.

The rearrangement joins TRBV5-5 to TRBJ1-4; the D gene is possibly TRBD1 (5 bases). Per the germline V gene, CDR1 is SGHKS and CDR2 is YYEKEE (reference sequence). The CDR3 spans 15 residues. Trimming took 3 bases from V and 1 from J, leaving 10 bases between them. The CDR3 loop is CASSWGRGTNEKLFF. The CDR3 coding sequence is TGTGCCAGCAGCTGGGGGAGGGGAACTAATGAAAAACTGTTTTTT.

This clone has only a few counts. This chain links TRBV10-3 with TRBJ2-5; no clear D gene. This CDR3 region has 14 residues. CDR1 and CDR2 from the germline V gene are ENHRY and SYGVKD. V was shortened by 4 bases and J by 5 bases, with 14 bases between the two germline ends. CDR3 in amino acids: CAISVFHPRETQYF. The CDR3 DNA reads TGTGCCATCAGTGTCTTCCACCCGCGGGAGACCCAGTACTTC.

There are a few counts of this clone. The V call is TRBV18, the J call TRBJ1-3; D remains unclear. The CDR3 loop spans 16 amino acids. With 5 bases removed from V and 0 bases from J, the gap between germline ends came to 14 bases. Germline CDR1 and CDR2: KGHSH and LQKENI. CDR3: CASSSMDGSSGNTIYF. Written as DNA, the CDR3 is TGTGCCAGCTCATCTATGGACGGGAGCTCTGGAAACACCATATATTTT.

This clone was seen ten or more times. The J gene is TRBJ2-2, the V gene TRBV7-8; a weak D match, TRBD2 (5 bases). The CDR3 length is 13 residues. V lost 2 bases and J lost 6, with 7 bases in between. The germline V gene encodes CDR1 SGHVS and CDR2 FQNEAQ. In nucleotides, the CDR3 is TGTGCCAGCAGCTTATCCGGGGCCGGGGAGCTGTTTTTT. Protein: CASSLSGAGELFF.

The chain has TRBV7-2 and TRBJ2-5; maybe TRBD1 (5 bases). This CDR3 is built from 13 residues. Trimming pared 5 bases from V and 4 bases from J, leaving 11 bases between. CDR1 is SGHTA and CDR2 is FQGNSA in the germline V gene. The CDR3 sequence: CASSVRVPETQYF. CDR3 DNA: TGTGCCAGCAGCGTCAGGGTTCCAGAGACCCAGTACTTC.